This T cell receptor (beta chain) derives from a study of blood T cell repertoires in COVID-19. Profiled with immunoSEQ multiplex PCR; TCRdb holds only in-frame clones, not every one. The sample holds over 200,000 clones, about 85% seen once. Trimming cost V 5 bases and J 7 bases; bases outside gene matches: 4. The CDR3 has 14 residues. Germline CDR1 and CDR2: SGHTA and FQGNSA. The source material was PBMCs or T cells enriched from blood (not recorded which). This chain joins TRBV7-2 and TRBJ2-7; the match to TRBD2 covers 14 bases. This receptor was identified in a man in his forties or fifties who had recovered from COVID-19. This CDR3 is CASSERTSGREQYF. For the CDR3, the DNA is TGTGCCAGCAGCGAACGGACTAGCGGGAGGGAGCAGTACTTC.